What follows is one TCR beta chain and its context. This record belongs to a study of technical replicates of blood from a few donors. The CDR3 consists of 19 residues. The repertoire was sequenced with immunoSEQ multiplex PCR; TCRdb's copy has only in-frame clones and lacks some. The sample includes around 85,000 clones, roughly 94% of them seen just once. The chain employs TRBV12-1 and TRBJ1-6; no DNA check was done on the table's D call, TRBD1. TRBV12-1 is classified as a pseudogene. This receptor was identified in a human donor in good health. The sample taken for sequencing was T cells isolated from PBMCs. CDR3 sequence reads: CASSSGQGHPSDYNSPLHF. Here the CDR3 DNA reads TGTGCCAGCAGCTCGGGACAGGGTCATCCTTCGGACTATAATTCACCCCTCCACTTT.